The 28 T cell receptor beta chains below were found in one sample sequenced in a study of human T cells and chemical hapten exposure. Time point defined: pre-sensitization, week 0. Treatment given: therapeutic diphenylcyclopropenone sensitization with weekly scalp DPC. A single record per CDR3 protein comes from TCRdb applying MiXCR to the RACE reads. Here the sample spans around 250,000 distinct CDR3 sequences, over 8% being singletons. The sequencing used whole blood, collected in connection with sensitization to the hapten diphenylcyclopropenone (DPC). Receptors originate from a woman aged 40 to 50 with alopecia areata. Some clones in this sample may be carry-over from other donors' samples.

J is TRBJ2-2 and V is TRBV27; 9 nucleotides line up with TRBD1. The CDR3 loop spans 14 amino acids. The germline V gene encodes CDR1 MNHEY and CDR2 SMNVEV (reference sequence). V gave up 9 bases and J gave up 4 bases; unmatched junction bases: 6. CDR3 nucleotides: TGTGCCAGTAAACAGGGGGCTTTCACCGGGGAGCTGTTTTTT. Residues: CASKQGAFTGELFF.

This clonotype has only a few counts. The chain is built from TRBV28 and TRBJ2-1, with 7 positions matching TRBD1. Unmatched junction bases numbered 8, after V lost 3 bases and J lost 3 bases. The CDR3 length is 16 residues. Germline V gene data show CDR1 as MDHEN and CDR2 as SYDVKM. The CDR3 here is CASSFAIGDSYNEQFF. CDR3 DNA: TGTGCCAGCAGTTTCGCTATAGGGGACAGCTACAATGAGCAGTTCTTC.

This clonotype was picked up a small number of times. The chain carries TRBV6-4 and TRBJ2-3; 10 bases align to TRBD1. The V segment lost 3 bases and the J segment 2 bases; nucleotides outside the gene matches: 2. Looked up from germline, CDR1 is MRHNA and CDR2 is SNTAGT. The CDR3 totals 15 residues. The DNA for the CDR3 is TGTGCCAGCAGTGAAGGACAGGGGGACACAGATACGCAGTATTTT. Translation: CASSEGQGDTDTQYF.

The CDR3 here is CASSDRWLGKLFF. The CDR3 DNA is TGTGCCAGCTCGGACAGGTGGTTGGGAAAACTGTTTTTT. The chain carries TRBV3-1 and TRBJ1-4, with TRBD1 matching over 7 bases. The CDR3 extends over 13 amino acids. After removal of 8 bases from V and 10 bases from J, the junction contained 10 bases not matched to a gene. The germline CDR1 and CDR2 sequences are LGHDT and YNNKEL (reference sequence). The full variable domain, with the rest looked up from reference TRBV3-1 and TRBJ1-4, is DTAVSQTPKYLVTQMGNDKSIKCEQNLGHDTMYWYKQDSKKFLKIMFSYNNKELIINETVPNRFSPKSPDKAHLNLHINSLELGDSAVYFCASSDRWLGKLFFGSGTQLSVL.

This clonotype was counted at least ten times. The V call is TRBV20-1, the J call TRBJ2-1; TRBD1 aligns across 7 bases. Per the germline V gene, CDR1 is DFQATT and CDR2 is SNEGSKA (reference sequence). The V gene end was trimmed by 6 bases and the J gene end by 4 bases; junction bases not matched to a gene: 15. CDR3 length: 16 residues. CDR3 loop: CSAPKVRDSTYNEQFF. The CDR3 DNA sequence: TGCAGTGCGCCCAAAGTCCGGGACAGCACATACAATGAGCAGTTCTTC.

This clonotype was seen only a few times. CDR3 DNA sequence: TGCAGCGTTTCGGCAGGGGATGGAAATCAGCCCCAGCATTTT. Protein sequence: CSVSAGDGNQPQHF. V usage is TRBV29-1 and J usage is TRBJ1-5; TRBD1 is a possible D gene (6 bases). The CDR3 runs 14 residues. The germline gives CDR1 SQVTM, CDR2 ANQGSEA. The V gene lost 5 bases and the J gene lost 4 bases, with 15 bases spanning the gap.

A few counts support this clonotype. The J gene is TRBJ1-1, the V gene TRBV29-1; D may be TRBD1 (6 bases). The V gene's germline CDR1 is SQVTM and CDR2 ANQGSEA. This CDR3 has 12 residues. V shed 4 bases and J shed 4 bases, with 10 bases lying between them. CDR3 sequence: CSVARGATEAFF. The CDR3 coding sequence is TGCAGCGTTGCTAGGGGGGCCACTGAAGCTTTCTTT.

In the case of this clonotype: The junction shows a germline mismatch at one end, possibly a read error. This chain uses TRBV20-1 with TRBJ2-4; 7 bases are a match to TRBD1. Germline V gives CDR1 DFQATT, CDR2 SNEGSKA (reference sequence). CDR3 size: 11 residues. The CDR3 protein is CSAGLTGVQNF. In DNA, the CDR3 is TGCAGTGCCGGATTAACAGGGGTCCAGAATTTC.

This clonotype was found a few times. V and J are TRBV28 and TRBJ1-5; TRBD1 is a possible D gene (5 bases). Germline V gives CDR1 MDHEN, CDR2 SYDVKM. The CDR3 consists of 13 residues. V lost 6 bases and J 4 bases, leaving 10 bases between the germline ends. This chain's CDR3 is CASRTGPNQPQHF. In DNA form, the CDR3 reads TGTGCCAGCAGAACGGGACCGAATCAGCCCCAGCATTTT.

This clonotype has a handful of counts. The chain employs TRBV3-1 and TRBJ1-5, with D maybe TRBD1 (5 bases). The CDR3 length is 13 residues. The ends were cut back, 3 bases at V and 6 bases at J, with 9 bases in the middle. CDR1 is LGHDT and CDR2 is YNNKEL in the germline V gene (reference sequence). The CDR3, as DNA: TGTGCCAGCAGCCAGGGGACGAGTCAGCCCCAGCATTTT. Amino acids: CASSQGTSQPQHF. The whole variable domain, remainder taken from reference TRBV3-1 and TRBJ1-5, is DTAVSQTPKYLVTQMGNDKSIKCEQNLGHDTMYWYKQDSKKFLKIMFSYNNKELIINETVPNRFSPKSPDKAHLNLHINSLELGDSAVYFCASSQGTSQPQHFGDGTRLSIL.

This clonotype was detected a few times. The chain links TRBV20-1 to TRBJ1-1; D is unresolved. Trimming cost V 6 bases and J 0 bases, with 8 bases left between them. The CDR3 contains 12 residues. Germline V gene lookup returns CDR1 DFQATT and CDR2 SNEGSKA (reference sequence). CDR3 DNA sequence: TGCAGTGCCTGGCTGGTGAACACTGAAGCTTTCTTT. Translation: CSAWLVNTEAFF.

This clonotype was seen only a few times. The V and J genes are TRBV7-2 and TRBJ1-1, with 8 positions matching TRBD1. The CDR3 runs to 14 residues. Germline CDR1 reads SGHTA; CDR2 reads FQGNSA. V lost 1 base, J lost 8 bases, and 6 bases stayed unmatched. CDR3 residues: CASSLGGQAREAFF. The CDR3 DNA is TGTGCCAGCAGCTTAGGGGGACAGGCCAGGGAAGCTTTCTTT.

This clonotype was found a few times. The rearrangement links TRBV7-9 to TRBJ2-1; D not resolved. Trimming left V 4 bases short and J 4 bases short, with 8 bases between. There are 13 residues in the CDR3. Germline loops: CDR1 SEHNR, CDR2 FQNEAQ (reference sequence). CDR3 DNA sequence: TGTGCCAGCAGCTCGGGTGTATACAATGAGCAGTTCTTC. This encodes CASSSGVYNEQFF.

This clonotype was counted between two and nine times. This chain links TRBV6-5 with TRBJ1-3; possibly TRBD1 for D (5 bases). The CDR3 runs 16 residues. Germline V gene lookup returns CDR1 MNHEY and CDR2 SVGAGI. Between the trimmed V and J ends, which lost 2 bases and 0 bases, there was a span of 11 bases. CDR3 sequence: CASSYGAWSSGNTIYF. The CDR3 coding sequence is TGTGCCAGCAGTTACGGGGCCTGGAGCTCTGGAAACACCATATATTTT.

This clonotype was seen only a few times. This rearrangement joins TRBV5-5 to TRBJ2-3; 8 bases fit TRBD1. In germline, CDR1 is SGHKS, CDR2 YYEKEE (reference sequence). V lost 2 bases and J lost 0; bases outside the gene matches: 2. The CDR3 extends over 15 amino acids. CDR3 sequence: CASSFQGASTDTQYF. DNA of the CDR3: TGTGCCAGCAGCTTCCAGGGGGCCAGCACAGATACGCAGTATTTT.

The gene calls are TRBV18 and TRBJ2-5; D may correspond to TRBD1 or TRBD2 (5 bases each). Deletions cut 2 bases from V and 0 bases from J, with 13 bases between. Germline V gene sequence: CDR1 KGHSH, CDR2 LQKENI. CDR3 length: 16 residues. This CDR3 is CASSPMGPGHQETQYF. For the CDR3, the DNA is TGTGCCAGCTCACCAATGGGACCGGGACACCAAGAGACCCAGTACTTC.

This chain links TRBV20-1 with TRBJ2-3; TRBD1 is a possible D gene (5 bases). This CDR3 comprises 15 residues. V was shortened by 5 bases and J by 2 bases, with 17 bases between the two germline ends. CDR1 DFQATT and CDR2 SNEGSKA come from the germline V gene (reference sequence). The CDR3 coding sequence is TGCAGTGCTCCCCTCCTACGACAGAACACAGATACGCAGTATTTT. This translates into CSAPLLRQNTDTQYF.

This clonotype was recorded at least ten times. This chain uses TRBV20-1 with TRBJ2-1; 14 nucleotides align to TRBD2. V lost 5 bases to trimming and J lost 5 bases; unmatched junction nucleotides: 14. The germline V gene encodes CDR1 DFQATT and CDR2 SNEGSKA (reference sequence). The CDR3 is made up of 18 amino acids. The CDR3 nucleotides read TGCAGTGCTCTGAGGCCGGGACTAGCGGGAGTAAGCAACAATGAGCAGTTCTTC. This sequence encodes CSALRPGLAGVSNNEQFF.

A few counts support this clonotype. The V and J genes are TRBV29-1 and TRBJ2-2, with D perhaps TRBD2 (6 bases). V was pared by 1 base and J by 4 bases, with 10 bases between. The CDR3 contains 14 residues. Germline CDR1 is SQVTM and CDR2 is ANQGSEA. This CDR3 is CSVEAGTPTGELFF. The CDR3 nucleotides are TGCAGCGTTGAAGCCGGGACTCCCACCGGGGAGCTGTTTTTT.

At least ten counts were recorded for this clonotype. The J gene is TRBJ2-2, the V gene TRBV3-1, with 11 bases fitting TRBD1. The germline gives CDR1 LGHDT, CDR2 YNNKEL (reference sequence). J gave up 4 bases and V 3 bases, and 1 base lay outside the gene matches. CDR3 length: 15 residues. This CDR3 reads CASSHGTGGTGELFF. The CDR3 nucleotides read TGTGCCAGCAGCCACGGGACAGGGGGCACCGGGGAGCTGTTTTTT.

This clonotype was detected many times. The chain recombines TRBV14 with TRBJ2-2; tentative D call: TRBD1 (5 bases). CDR1 SGHDN and CDR2 FVKESK come from the germline V gene. Between the trimmed V and J ends, which lost 1 base and 0 bases, there was a span of 9 bases. The CDR3 length is 16 residues. CDR3 bases: TGTGCCAGCAGCCAAGGCAGGGCTTCGAACACCGGGGAGCTGTTTTTT. Translated: CASSQGRASNTGELFF. Full variable domain (outside the CDR3, taken from reference TRBV14 and TRBJ2-2): EAGVTQFPSHSVIEKGQTVTLRCDPISGHDNLYWYRRVMGKEIKFLLHFVKESKQDESGMPNNRFLAERTGGTYSTLKVQPAELEDSGVYFCASSQGRASNTGELFFGEGSRLTVL.

This clonotype was detected a few times. This chain links TRBV6-2 or TRBV6-3 with TRBJ2-1; perhaps TRBD1 as D (6 bases). CDR1 is MNHEY, CDR2 SVGEGT, per germline. This CDR3 region has 16 residues. Trimming took 5 bases from V and 0 from J, leaving 14 bases between them. CDR3 DNA sequence: TGTGCCAGCAGTGGATATGACAGGAGCTCCTACAATGAGCAGTTCTTC. This translates into CASSGYDRSSYNEQFF.

The chain joins TRBV28 to TRBJ1-1, with D perhaps TRBD1 (6 bases). CDR1 is MDHEN, CDR2 SYDVKM, per germline. The CDR3 spans 15 residues. Trimming removed 4 bases from V and 5 bases from J, with 17 bases in between. CDR3 coding DNA: TGTGCCAGCAGTTGGGGGACTCTAGGGGGTACTGAAGCTTTCTTT. Translated, it gives CASSWGTLGGTEAFF. Together with reference TRBV28 and TRBJ1-1, the CDR3 gives the full variable domain: DVKVTQSSRYLVKRTGEKVFLECVQDMDHENMFWYRQDPGLGLRLIYFSYDVKMKEKGDIPEGYSVSREKKERFSLILESASTNQTSMYLCASSWGTLGGTEAFFGQGTRLTVV.

This clonotype has more than one count but fewer than ten. J is TRBJ1-1 and V is TRBV29-1; weak D call: TRBD1 (5 bases). Trimming stripped 2 bases from V and 7 bases from J, with 14 bases between. The CDR3 is 13 amino acids. The germline V gene encodes CDR1 SQVTM and CDR2 ANQGSEA. The CDR3 protein is CSVEKEGRGEAFF. CDR3 nucleotides: TGCAGCGTTGAAAAGGAGGGAAGGGGTGAAGCTTTCTTT.

This clonotype was counted a few times. The V and J genes are TRBV20-1 and TRBJ2-4, with 7 bases matching TRBD1. Germline V CDR1 and CDR2: DFQATT, SNEGSKA (reference sequence). The J segment lost 3 bases and the V segment lost 5 bases, leaving 16 bases of the junction unmatched. The CDR3 is 17 residues long. The CDR3 sequence is CSAPGLHRGRDKNIQYF. CDR3 nucleotide sequence: TGCAGTGCTCCCGGACTTCACAGGGGTCGGGACAAAAACATTCAGTACTTC.

This clonotype was picked up a small number of times. This chain uses TRBV7-9 with TRBJ2-3; 7 bases are a match to TRBD2. The length of the CDR3 is 15 residues. CDR1 is SEHNR, CDR2 FQNEAQ, per germline (reference sequence). The J segment lost 4 bases and the V segment lost 1 base, leaving 5 bases of the junction unmatched. CDR3 region: CASSLVRAGADTQYF. CDR3 nucleotides: TGTGCCAGCAGCTTAGTGAGGGCGGGAGCAGATACGCAGTATTTT.

The chain carries TRBV9 and TRBJ2-7; 9 positions match TRBD2. This CDR3 contains 15 residues. Trimming took 4 bases from V and 3 from J; bases not matched to a gene: 8. Per the germline V gene, CDR1 is SGDLS and CDR2 is YYNGEE. The CDR3 spells CASSRGVSGSYEQYF. The CDR3 coding sequence is TGTGCCAGCAGCCGGGGGGTTAGCGGGAGCTACGAGCAGTACTTC.

The chain links TRBV5-1 to TRBJ2-2; 7 bases map to TRBD2. V lost 4 bases, J lost 6 bases, and 6 bases stayed unmatched. The V gene's germline CDR1 is SGHRS and CDR2 YFSETQ. The CDR3 has 14 residues. The CDR3 spells CASSLLASPGELFF. The CDR3 coding sequence is TGCGCCAGCAGCCTACTAGCGTCCCCCGGGGAGCTGTTTTTT.